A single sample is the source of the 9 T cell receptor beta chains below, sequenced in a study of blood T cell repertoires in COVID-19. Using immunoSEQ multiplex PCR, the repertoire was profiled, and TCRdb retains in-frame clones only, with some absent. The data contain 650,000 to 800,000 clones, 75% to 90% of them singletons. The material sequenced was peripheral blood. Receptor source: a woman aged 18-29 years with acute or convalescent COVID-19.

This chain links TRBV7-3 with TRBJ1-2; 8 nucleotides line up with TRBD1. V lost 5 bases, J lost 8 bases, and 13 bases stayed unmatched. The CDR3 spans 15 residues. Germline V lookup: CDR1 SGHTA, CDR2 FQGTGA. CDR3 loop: CASSPSGAGGAGYTF. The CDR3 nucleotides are TGTGCCAGCAGCCCATCTGGGGCAGGGGGCGCCGGCTACACCTTC.

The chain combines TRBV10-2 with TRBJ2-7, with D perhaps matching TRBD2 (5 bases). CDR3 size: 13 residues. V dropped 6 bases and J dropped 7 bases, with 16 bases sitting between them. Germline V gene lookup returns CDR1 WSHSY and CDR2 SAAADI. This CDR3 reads CASRARVTGEQYF. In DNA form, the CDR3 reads TGCGCCAGCAGAGCTCGGGTTACGGGGGAGCAGTACTTC.

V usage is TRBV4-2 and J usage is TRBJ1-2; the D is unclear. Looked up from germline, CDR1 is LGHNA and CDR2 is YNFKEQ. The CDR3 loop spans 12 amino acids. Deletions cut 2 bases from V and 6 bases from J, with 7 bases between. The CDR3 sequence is CASSQPVDGYTF. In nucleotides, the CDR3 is TGTGCCAGCAGCCAACCCGTAGATGGCTACACCTTC.

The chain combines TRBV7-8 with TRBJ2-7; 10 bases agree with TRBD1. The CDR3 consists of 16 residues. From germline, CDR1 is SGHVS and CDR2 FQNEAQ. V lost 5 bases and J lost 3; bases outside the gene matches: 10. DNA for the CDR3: TGTGCCAGCAGCCTATCTGGACAGGGGGGCGTCTACGAGCAGTACTTC. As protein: CASSLSGQGGVYEQYF.

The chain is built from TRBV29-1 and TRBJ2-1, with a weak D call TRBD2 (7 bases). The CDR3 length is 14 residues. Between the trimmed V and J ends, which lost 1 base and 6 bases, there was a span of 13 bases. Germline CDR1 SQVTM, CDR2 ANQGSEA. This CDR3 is CSVEAGGWGNEQFF. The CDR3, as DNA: TGCAGCGTTGAAGCGGGGGGCTGGGGCAATGAGCAGTTCTTC.

The chain's CDR3 is CAWSFNRETDTEAFF. CDR3 nucleotides: TGTGCCTGGAGCTTCAACAGGGAGACGGACACTGAAGCTTTCTTT. This rearrangement joins TRBV30 to TRBJ1-1; D might be TRBD1 (6 bases). Trimming shortened V by 3 bases and J by 3 bases, and 17 bases separated the two germline ends. The V gene's germline CDR1 is GTSNPN and CDR2 SVGIG (reference sequence). CDR3 length: 15 amino acids. The variable domain in full, with the rest retrieved from reference TRBV30 and TRBJ1-1, is SQTIHQWPATLVQPVGSPLSLECTVEGTSNPNLYWYRQAAGRGLQLLFYSVGIGQISSEVPQNLSASRPQDRQFILSSKKLLLSDSGFYLCAWSFNRETDTEAFFGQGTRLTVV.

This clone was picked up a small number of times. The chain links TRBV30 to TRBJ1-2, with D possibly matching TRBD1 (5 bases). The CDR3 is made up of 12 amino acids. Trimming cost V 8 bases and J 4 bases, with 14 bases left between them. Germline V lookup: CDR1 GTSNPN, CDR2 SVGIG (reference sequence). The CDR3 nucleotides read TGTGCCGGGACGGACTCTTCCTATGGCTACACCTTC. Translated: CAGTDSSYGYTF.

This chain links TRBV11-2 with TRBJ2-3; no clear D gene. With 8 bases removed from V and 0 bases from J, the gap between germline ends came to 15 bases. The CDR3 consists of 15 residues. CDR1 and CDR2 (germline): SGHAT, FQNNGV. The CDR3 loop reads CASPTTQTSTDTQYF. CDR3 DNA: TGTGCCAGCCCAACCACCCAGACTAGCACAGATACGCAGTATTTT.

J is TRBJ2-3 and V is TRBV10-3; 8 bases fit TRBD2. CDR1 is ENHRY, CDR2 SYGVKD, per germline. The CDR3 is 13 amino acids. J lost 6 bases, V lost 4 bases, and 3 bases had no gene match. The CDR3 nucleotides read TGTGCCATCAGTGGCGGGGGGCCCGATACGCAGTATTTT. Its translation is CAISGGGPDTQYF.